The 31 T cell receptor beta chains given below trace back to one sample, sequenced in a study of shared clonotypes between healthy human individuals (dated by TCRdb to the early 2020s). Receptors were amplified or captured by the immunoSEQ multiplex PCR assay. As stored in TCRdb, this immuneACCESS dataset retains in-frame rearrangements with V and J assigned. A fraction of the clones does not appear; measured against another copy, unresolved V genes explain less than half of the discrepancy, and the remainder lacks a known reason. The sample table lists over 800,000 clones, around 93% of them with a count of one. Approximately 25% of the sample goes to the ten largest clones. For the CD8 naive samples, CD45RO-negative cells were positively selected for CCR7, yielding a CD45RA+CCR7+ population from which TemRA cells were excluded. The specimen was naive CD8+ T cells sorted from blood. Read against the paper, the sample's cell subset or site label means: CD45RA+CCR7+. Source of these receptors: a man aged 25-40 years in good health.

This chain joins TRBV5-1 and TRBJ2-1; D unclear. The V gene lost 3 bases and the J gene lost 6 bases, with 7 bases spanning the gap. The germline gives CDR1 SGHRS, CDR2 YFSETQ. There are 12 residues in the CDR3. The CDR3 sequence: CASSSEPNEQFF. CDR3 nucleotide sequence: TGCGCCAGCAGCTCAGAACCCAATGAGCAGTTCTTC.

V usage is TRBV9 and J usage is TRBJ2-1, with TRBD2 as a possible D gene (6 bases). CDR1 and CDR2 from the germline V gene are SGDLS and YYNGEE. V lost 4 bases to trimming and J lost 8 bases, with 19 bases between them. The CDR3 covers 15 residues. CDR3 nucleotide sequence: TGTGCCAGCAGCTCACAGAGTGGGGGGATGGATGAGCAGTTCTTC. Encoded protein: CASSSQSGGMDEQFF.

V and J are TRBV19 and TRBJ1-5; 9 nucleotides line up with TRBD1. Losses at the gene ends were 5 bases for V and 0 bases for J; bases not matched to a gene: 8. Germline V CDR1 and CDR2: LNHDA, SQIVND (reference sequence). The CDR3 has 17 residues. CDR3 in DNA: TGTGCCAGTAGTCCAACAGGGGGCATGGATAGCAATCAGCCCCAGCATTTT. This translates into CASSPTGGMDSNQPQHF.

The rearrangement links TRBV28 to TRBJ2-3; possible D gene TRBD1, 5 bases. Germline V lookup: CDR1 MDHEN, CDR2 SYDVKM. The germline V and J ends were trimmed by 4 bases and 2 bases, with 16 bases remaining between them. This CDR3 is 16 amino acids long. This CDR3 is CASSSLYDRNTDTQYF. The CDR3 coding sequence is TGTGCCAGCAGTTCCCTCTACGACAGAAACACAGATACGCAGTATTTT.

The gene calls are TRBV7-6 and TRBJ2-3; D is tentatively TRBD1 or TRBD2 (5 bases each). V dropped 1 base and J dropped 3 bases, with 8 bases sitting between them. CDR3 length: 14 residues. Per the germline V gene, CDR1 is SGHVS and CDR2 is FNYEAQ. CDR3 region: CASSLVGTTDTQYF. The CDR3 nucleotides read TGTGCCAGCAGCTTAGTGGGGACGACAGATACGCAGTATTTT.

This rearrangement joins TRBV10-3 to TRBJ2-7, with 11 positions matching TRBD2. The CDR3 is 14 amino acids. Trimming took 11 bases from V and 0 from J; bases not matched to a gene: 6. Germline loops: CDR1 ENHRY, CDR2 SYGVKD. Written as DNA, the CDR3 is TGTGCCTCAAGGACTAGCGGGTCCTCCTACGAGCAGTACTTC. Amino acids: CASRTSGSSYEQYF.

This clone was counted at least ten times. V usage is TRBV29-1 and J usage is TRBJ1-2; 12 nucleotides line up with TRBD1. Unmatched junction bases numbered 9, after V lost 3 bases and J lost 4 bases. This CDR3 contains 16 residues. Germline lookup yields CDR1 SQVTM and CDR2 ANQGSEA. CDR3 amino acids: CSVDPGQGAHVYGYTF. The CDR3 DNA reads as TGCAGCGTTGACCCGGGACAGGGGGCGCATGTCTATGGCTACACCTTC.

The chain recombines TRBV5-4 with TRBJ2-7; D is undetermined. This CDR3 comprises 13 residues. Trimming removed 0 bases from V and 3 bases from J, with 7 bases in between. CDR1 and CDR2 (germline): SGHNT, YYREEE (reference sequence). The CDR3 coding sequence is TGTGCCAGCAGCTTGGCCCCCTACTACGAGCAGTACTTC. This encodes CASSLAPYYEQYF. The full variable domain, its missing parts supplied by reference TRBV5-4 and TRBJ2-7, is ETGVTQSPTHLIKTRGQQVTLRCSSQSGHNTVSWYQQALGQGPQFIFQYYREEENGRGNFPPRFSGLQFPNYSSELNVNALELDDSALYLCASSLAPYYEQYFGPGTRLTVT.

The rearrangement uses TRBV4-1 and TRBJ2-7; 7 bases map to TRBD1. V dropped 1 base and J dropped 5; count of bases not matched to a gene: 8. The CDR3 consists of 15 residues. Germline V gives CDR1 MGHRA, CDR2 YSYEKL. This chain's CDR3 is CASSQVLQGYHEQYF. The CDR3 region has the DNA TGCGCCAGCAGCCAAGTATTACAGGGGTACCACGAGCAGTACTTC.

This chain uses TRBV4-3 with TRBJ1-2, with D unclear. Trimming removed 5 bases at V and 5 bases at J, with 18 bases between. The CDR3 sequence is 15 residues long. The germline CDR1 and CDR2 sequences are LGHNA and YSLEER. CDR3 sequence reads: CASSEWRGVRYGYTF. The CDR3 DNA reads TGCGCCAGCAGCGAATGGCGGGGTGTGAGGTATGGCTACACCTTC.

The V call is TRBV5-1, the J call TRBJ2-1; possibly TRBD2 for D (6 bases). CDR1 is SGHRS and CDR2 is YFSETQ in the germline V gene. Trimming pared 4 bases from V and 5 bases from J, leaving 16 bases between. CDR3 length: 15 amino acids. Here the CDR3 DNA reads TGCGCCAGCAGCCTCCGGGACGGGGGAGACAATGAGCAGTTCTTC. Protein: CASSLRDGGDNEQFF.

V usage is TRBV19 and J usage is TRBJ2-1; TRBD2 matches 16 bases. This CDR3 spans 17 amino acids. J was trimmed by 0 bases and V by 8 bases; bases with no gene match: 4. CDR1 and CDR2 (germline): LNHDA, SQIVND (reference sequence). CDR3 in DNA: TGTGCCAGTTCCGGGACTAGCGGGAGGGACTCCTACAATGAGCAGTTCTTC. It yields the protein CASSGTSGRDSYNEQFF. Full variable domain (outside the CDR3, taken from reference TRBV19 and TRBJ2-1): DGGITQSPKYLFRKEGQNVTLSCEQNLNHDAMYWYRQDPGQGLRLIYYSQIVNDFQKGDIAEGYSVSREKKESFPLTVTSAQKNPTAFYLCASSGTSGRDSYNEQFFGPGTRLTVL.

This chain joins TRBV9 and TRBJ2-1; 11 nucleotides agree with TRBD2. The CDR3 consists of 20 residues. CDR1 SGDLS and CDR2 YYNGEE come from the germline V gene. V shed 4 bases, J shed 4 bases, and the junction held 19 bases outside the gene matches. CDR3 nucleotides: TGTGCCAGCAGCACACCGTTAGCGGGAGGGCCTGTAGACAGTTACAATGAGCAGTTCTTC. This gives the protein CASSTPLAGGPVDSYNEQFF.

This clone occurred a few times. This chain joins TRBV28 and TRBJ2-4, with 10 bases lining up with TRBD2. Trimming removed 1 base from V and 7 bases from J; junction bases left unmatched: 7. The CDR3 spans 16 residues. The germline CDR1 and CDR2 sequences are MDHEN and SYDVKM. CDR3 amino acids: CASSLSSGRPQNIQYF. In nucleotides, the CDR3 is TGTGCCAGCAGTTTATCTAGCGGGAGACCTCAGAACATTCAGTACTTC.

The chain has TRBV11-2 and TRBJ2-7; no reliable D call. The germline gives CDR1 SGHAT, CDR2 FQNNGV. This CDR3 is 16 amino acids long. V was cut by 1 base and J by 1 base, with 14 bases left in between. CDR3 region: CASSLAGRTRSYEQYF. The CDR3, as DNA: TGTGCCAGCAGCTTAGCTGGCAGGACCAGGTCCTACGAGCAGTACTTC. Together with reference TRBV11-2 and TRBJ2-7, the CDR3 gives the full variable domain: EAGVAQSPRYKIIEKRQSVAFWCNPISGHATLYWYQQILGQGPKLLIQFQNNGVVDDSQLPKDRFSAERLKGVDSTLKIQPAKLEDSAVYLCASSLAGRTRSYEQYFGPGTRLTVT.

This sequence joins TRBV15 and TRBJ2-1; TRBD1 aligns across 7 bases. The V gene's germline CDR1 is LNHNV and CDR2 YYDKDF (reference sequence). The V segment lost 4 bases and the J segment 3 bases; nucleotides outside the gene matches: 12. This CDR3 contains 17 residues. DNA of the CDR3: TGTGCCACCAGCATAGAACCCTTACAGGGGTTCTACAATGAGCAGTTCTTC. This sequence encodes CATSIEPLQGFYNEQFF.

The rearrangement joins TRBV6-5 to TRBJ2-7; D unresolved. This CDR3 is built from 13 residues. V was cut by 7 bases and J by 4 bases, with 14 bases left in between. Germline CDR1 reads MNHEY; CDR2 reads SVGAGI. The CDR3 here is CASTERAGYEQYF. The DNA for the CDR3 is TGTGCCAGCACCGAACGGGCCGGGTACGAGCAGTACTTC.

The chain joins TRBV5-1 to TRBJ2-7, with D unresolved. Trimming cost V 0 bases and J 3 bases, with 13 bases left between them. Germline V gene lookup returns CDR1 SGHRS and CDR2 YFSETQ. This CDR3 contains 15 residues. This CDR3 is CASSLVTFQDYEQYF. The CDR3 DNA sequence: TGCGCCAGCAGCTTGGTAACCTTCCAAGACTACGAGCAGTACTTC.

The V gene is TRBV11-2, the J gene TRBJ1-3, with 7 bases that match TRBD1. The CDR3 loop spans 19 amino acids. Germline-derived CDR1 and CDR2 are SGHAT and FQNNGV. V was clipped by 1 base and J by 2 bases; unmatched bases: 14. Here the CDR3 DNA reads TGTGCCAGCAGCTTAGGACAGGGCCACGCCGCGTCGACTGGAAACACCATATATTTT. It codes for CASSLGQGHAASTGNTIYF.

V is TRBV7-9 and J is TRBJ2-7; 10 nucleotides align to TRBD2. Looked up from germline, CDR1 is SEHNR and CDR2 is FQNEAQ (reference sequence). The CDR3 consists of 15 residues. V shed 5 bases and J 2 bases; nucleotides not matched to a gene: 6. The CDR3 DNA reads as TGTGCCAGCAGCCCATCTAGCGGGGGAACCTACGAGCAGTACTTC. Amino acids: CASSPSSGGTYEQYF.

V gene TRBV28 combines with J gene TRBJ2-1; TRBD1 matches at 8 bases. The CDR3 loop spans 15 amino acids. With V trimmed by 4 bases and J by 3 bases, 5 bases remained unmatched. The germline V gene encodes CDR1 MDHEN and CDR2 SYDVKM. The CDR3 is CASSYYRGVYNEQFF. The DNA for the CDR3 is TGTGCCAGCAGTTACTACAGGGGGGTCTACAATGAGCAGTTCTTC.

The chain employs TRBV6-1 and TRBJ2-3; D gene ambiguous. This CDR3 is 15 amino acids long. Between the trimmed V and J ends, which lost 3 bases and 4 bases, there was a span of 14 bases. In germline, CDR1 is MNHNS, CDR2 SASEGT. The CDR3 loop is CASSDGVETPDTQYF. CDR3 coding DNA: TGTGCCAGCAGTGATGGGGTTGAAACTCCAGATACGCAGTATTTT.

As regards this clone: Other DNA sequences within the sample encode an identical CDR3. The rearrangement uses TRBV5-6 and TRBJ2-2; D is unclear. Trimming took off 0 bases at V and 5 bases at J, with 5 bases between the two ends. Germline V gives CDR1 SGHDT, CDR2 YYEEEE. The CDR3 consists of 13 residues. The CDR3 nucleotides read TGTGCCAGCAGCTTGGAGGTTACCGGGGAGCTGTTTTTT. As protein: CASSLEVTGELFF.

The V and J genes are TRBV2 and TRBJ2-1; D gene ambiguous. V lost 2 bases and J 0 bases, leaving 11 bases between the germline ends. CDR1 is SNHLY, CDR2 FYNNEI, per germline. This CDR3 has 16 residues. The CDR3 DNA reads TGTGCCAGCAGTGAAATCGGCAGTAGCTCCTACAATGAGCAGTTCTTC. It encodes CASSEIGSSSYNEQFF.

V and J are TRBV4-3 and TRBJ2-7, with 7 bases matching TRBD1. Germline CDR1 LGHNA, CDR2 YSLEER. The CDR3 is 14 amino acids. The junction had 6 bases not matched to a gene; V was cut back by 2 bases and J by 5 bases. CDR3 loop: CASSQRDRDDEQYF. DNA of the CDR3: TGCGCCAGCAGCCAACGTGACAGGGACGACGAGCAGTACTTC.

V is TRBV27 and J is TRBJ1-5; D is undetermined. CDR3 length: 14 residues. CDR1 and CDR2 from the germline V gene are MNHEY and SMNVEV (reference sequence). V shed 5 bases and J shed 0 bases, with 8 bases lying between them. CDR3 residues: CASSARYSNQPQHF. The CDR3 nucleotides read TGTGCCAGCAGTGCACGGTATAGCAATCAGCCCCAGCATTTT.

The chain links TRBV5-1 to TRBJ2-1; 10 bases fit TRBD2. The CDR3 contains 14 residues. The V gene's germline CDR1 is SGHRS and CDR2 YFSETQ. Losses at the gene ends were 3 bases for V and 5 bases for J; bases not matched to a gene: 2. CDR3 protein: CASSSGLADNEQFF. The CDR3 region has the DNA TGCGCCAGCAGCTCAGGACTAGCGGACAATGAGCAGTTCTTC.

The rearrangement links TRBV30 to TRBJ2-5, with a tentative D call TRBD2 (6 bases). V was shortened by 3 bases and J by 1 base, with 15 bases between the two germline ends. CDR3 length: 15 amino acids. CDR1 and CDR2 (germline): GTSNPN, SVGIG (reference sequence). The CDR3 loop is CAWSGFGSIQETQYF. The DNA for the CDR3 is TGTGCCTGGAGCGGATTCGGGAGTATCCAAGAGACCCAGTACTTC.

The rearrangement links TRBV10-3 to TRBJ2-2, with a weak D call TRBD2 (5 bases). CDR3 size: 15 residues. Germline lookup yields CDR1 ENHRY and CDR2 SYGVKD. V lost 0 bases and J lost 6, with 11 bases in between. CDR3: CAISESMGRAGELFF. CDR3 nucleotides: TGTGCCATCAGTGAGTCAATGGGGAGAGCCGGGGAGCTGTTTTTT.

This chain connects TRBV18 to TRBJ2-2; D might be TRBD2 (7 bases). Germline V gives CDR1 KGHSH, CDR2 LQKENI. The CDR3 loop spans 19 amino acids. V shed 3 bases and J shed 4 bases, with 24 bases lying between them. CDR3 sequence reads: CASSPFPESGTHLTGELFF. The CDR3, as DNA: TGTGCCAGCTCACCGTTTCCCGAAAGCGGGACACACCTCACCGGGGAGCTGTTTTTT.

In DNA form, the CDR3 reads TGTGCCAGCAACACCGGGACAGGGGGCGAGGACGAGCAGTACTTC. Its translation is CASNTGTGGEDEQYF. The chain links TRBV28 to TRBJ2-7; 12 nucleotides align to TRBD1. This CDR3 spans 15 amino acids. V lost 7 bases and J lost 5; bases outside the gene matches: 9. Germline V gives CDR1 MDHEN, CDR2 SYDVKM.